This T cell receptor beta chain emerged from a study of post-analysis software for immune sequencing data. Looking at the study overall: Relapsing-remitting, secondary progressive and progressive-relapsing multiple sclerosis courses were included.

The CDR3 runs to 12 residues. The V gene lost 4 bases and the J gene lost 3 bases, with 7 bases spanning the gap. The germline V gene has CDR1 SQVTM and CDR2 ANQGSEA. This clonotype has just a few counts. What it binds is unknown. Study-wide results and caveats: In patients, about 5 TRBV segments were more frequent than in controls, with TRBV5-6, TRBV5-1 and TRBV20-1 among them. Same-batch preparations were strongly co-clustered by F measure.

Sequencing libraries made from TCR beta cDNA carried unique molecular identifiers. Yield was roughly 0.5 million cDNA molecules from around 1 to 9.1 million T cells. TCRdb called the PCR reads again in MiXCR, with one record for every CDR3 protein. This repertoire shows 700,000 to 800,000 distinct CDR3 sequences, roughly 27% found once; its top ten account for around 0.56%. Sequenced sample: blood. V usage is TRBV29-1 and J usage is TRBJ2-4, with a possible D match to TRBD1 (6 bases). The sequence came from a girl aged 5 to 17 with multiple sclerosis. In DNA, the CDR3 is TGCAGCGTTGTCAGGGGCAAAAACATTCAGTACTTC. This gives the protein CSVVRGKNIQYF.